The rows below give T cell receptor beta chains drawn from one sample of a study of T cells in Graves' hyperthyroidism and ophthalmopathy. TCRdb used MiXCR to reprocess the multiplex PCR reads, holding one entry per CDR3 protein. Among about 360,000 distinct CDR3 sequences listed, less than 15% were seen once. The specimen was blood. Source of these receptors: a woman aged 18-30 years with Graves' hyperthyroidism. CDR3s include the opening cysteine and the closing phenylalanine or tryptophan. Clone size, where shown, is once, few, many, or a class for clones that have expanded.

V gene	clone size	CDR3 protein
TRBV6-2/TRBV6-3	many	CASTVQGDRYGYTF
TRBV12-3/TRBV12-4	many	CASSLIAEAFF
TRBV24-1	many	CAIGTSGSSANTGELFF
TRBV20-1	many	CSATNTGNYEQYF
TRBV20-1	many	CSAITRENNQPQHF
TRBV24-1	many	CATANNFEAFF
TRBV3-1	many	CASRDRGTTGELFF
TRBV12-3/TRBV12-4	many	CASSFGDRGNEQFF
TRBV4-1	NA	CASSLHLWGEGSNQPQHF
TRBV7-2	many	CASSSDGTHRPYGYTF
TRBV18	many	CASSPPGQGIQPQHF
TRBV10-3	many	CAISEKVGLAGGSEQYF
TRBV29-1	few	CSVGGDNQPQHF
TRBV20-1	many	CSAILTPGQGRGTEAFF
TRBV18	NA	CASSPSESAGYTF
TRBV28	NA	CASSSPPGVGNTIYF
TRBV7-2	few	CASSLDRPLTSTDTQYF
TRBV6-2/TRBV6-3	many	CAATETGTIREQYF
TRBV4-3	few	CASSQDHGAYEQYF
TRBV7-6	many	CTSSPEAGSQNTEAFF
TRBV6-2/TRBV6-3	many	CASSSKTSGTPQANVLTF
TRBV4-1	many	CASSQDRPREKLFF
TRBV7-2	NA	CASTIKGGGTEAFF
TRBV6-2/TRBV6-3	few	CASSYPLFPNLAGGGPSYNEQFF
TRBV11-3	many	CASSQGGTRADTQYF
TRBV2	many	CASSSYRTGEIYTF
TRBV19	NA	CASGRDRVNTGELFF
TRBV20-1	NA	CSAEPSEKNEQYF
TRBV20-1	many	CSGEQGNYGYTF
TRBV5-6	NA	CASSLEFRTPYGYTF
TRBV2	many	CASSWTSGRAVGGNEQFF
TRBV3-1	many	CASSQGGAYGSPLHF
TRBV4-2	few	CASSHRAGKATNEKLFF
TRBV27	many	CASSLGAGVGIQYF
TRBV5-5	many	CASSPLTGRAVNEQFF
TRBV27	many	CASSSGDWQPQHF
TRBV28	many	CASSYGNQPQHF
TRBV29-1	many	CSVTSVSTDTQYF
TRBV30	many	CAWSADYYNEQFF
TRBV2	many	CASSLGTEEAFF
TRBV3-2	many	CASSPLGREEKLFF
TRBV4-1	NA	CASRQGRGAQDTQYF
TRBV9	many	CASSVVTGYEQFF
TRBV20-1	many	CSARDLRTSGTNEQFF
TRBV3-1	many	CASSQDHYTGTGTYEQFF
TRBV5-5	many	CASSFGTGSDEQYF
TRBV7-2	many	CASSSIAYYNEQFF
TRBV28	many	CASSDRQGYSPLHF
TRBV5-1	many	CASSLAVGLQETQYF
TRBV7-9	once	CASSTVAGANVLTF
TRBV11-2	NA	CASSLGRLAGVDTQYF
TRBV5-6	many	CASSSTGWRDNDNQPQHF
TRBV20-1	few	CSAPSGEGYNEQFF
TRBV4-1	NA	CASSQETALGGYTF
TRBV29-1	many	CSVGPGWNGYTF